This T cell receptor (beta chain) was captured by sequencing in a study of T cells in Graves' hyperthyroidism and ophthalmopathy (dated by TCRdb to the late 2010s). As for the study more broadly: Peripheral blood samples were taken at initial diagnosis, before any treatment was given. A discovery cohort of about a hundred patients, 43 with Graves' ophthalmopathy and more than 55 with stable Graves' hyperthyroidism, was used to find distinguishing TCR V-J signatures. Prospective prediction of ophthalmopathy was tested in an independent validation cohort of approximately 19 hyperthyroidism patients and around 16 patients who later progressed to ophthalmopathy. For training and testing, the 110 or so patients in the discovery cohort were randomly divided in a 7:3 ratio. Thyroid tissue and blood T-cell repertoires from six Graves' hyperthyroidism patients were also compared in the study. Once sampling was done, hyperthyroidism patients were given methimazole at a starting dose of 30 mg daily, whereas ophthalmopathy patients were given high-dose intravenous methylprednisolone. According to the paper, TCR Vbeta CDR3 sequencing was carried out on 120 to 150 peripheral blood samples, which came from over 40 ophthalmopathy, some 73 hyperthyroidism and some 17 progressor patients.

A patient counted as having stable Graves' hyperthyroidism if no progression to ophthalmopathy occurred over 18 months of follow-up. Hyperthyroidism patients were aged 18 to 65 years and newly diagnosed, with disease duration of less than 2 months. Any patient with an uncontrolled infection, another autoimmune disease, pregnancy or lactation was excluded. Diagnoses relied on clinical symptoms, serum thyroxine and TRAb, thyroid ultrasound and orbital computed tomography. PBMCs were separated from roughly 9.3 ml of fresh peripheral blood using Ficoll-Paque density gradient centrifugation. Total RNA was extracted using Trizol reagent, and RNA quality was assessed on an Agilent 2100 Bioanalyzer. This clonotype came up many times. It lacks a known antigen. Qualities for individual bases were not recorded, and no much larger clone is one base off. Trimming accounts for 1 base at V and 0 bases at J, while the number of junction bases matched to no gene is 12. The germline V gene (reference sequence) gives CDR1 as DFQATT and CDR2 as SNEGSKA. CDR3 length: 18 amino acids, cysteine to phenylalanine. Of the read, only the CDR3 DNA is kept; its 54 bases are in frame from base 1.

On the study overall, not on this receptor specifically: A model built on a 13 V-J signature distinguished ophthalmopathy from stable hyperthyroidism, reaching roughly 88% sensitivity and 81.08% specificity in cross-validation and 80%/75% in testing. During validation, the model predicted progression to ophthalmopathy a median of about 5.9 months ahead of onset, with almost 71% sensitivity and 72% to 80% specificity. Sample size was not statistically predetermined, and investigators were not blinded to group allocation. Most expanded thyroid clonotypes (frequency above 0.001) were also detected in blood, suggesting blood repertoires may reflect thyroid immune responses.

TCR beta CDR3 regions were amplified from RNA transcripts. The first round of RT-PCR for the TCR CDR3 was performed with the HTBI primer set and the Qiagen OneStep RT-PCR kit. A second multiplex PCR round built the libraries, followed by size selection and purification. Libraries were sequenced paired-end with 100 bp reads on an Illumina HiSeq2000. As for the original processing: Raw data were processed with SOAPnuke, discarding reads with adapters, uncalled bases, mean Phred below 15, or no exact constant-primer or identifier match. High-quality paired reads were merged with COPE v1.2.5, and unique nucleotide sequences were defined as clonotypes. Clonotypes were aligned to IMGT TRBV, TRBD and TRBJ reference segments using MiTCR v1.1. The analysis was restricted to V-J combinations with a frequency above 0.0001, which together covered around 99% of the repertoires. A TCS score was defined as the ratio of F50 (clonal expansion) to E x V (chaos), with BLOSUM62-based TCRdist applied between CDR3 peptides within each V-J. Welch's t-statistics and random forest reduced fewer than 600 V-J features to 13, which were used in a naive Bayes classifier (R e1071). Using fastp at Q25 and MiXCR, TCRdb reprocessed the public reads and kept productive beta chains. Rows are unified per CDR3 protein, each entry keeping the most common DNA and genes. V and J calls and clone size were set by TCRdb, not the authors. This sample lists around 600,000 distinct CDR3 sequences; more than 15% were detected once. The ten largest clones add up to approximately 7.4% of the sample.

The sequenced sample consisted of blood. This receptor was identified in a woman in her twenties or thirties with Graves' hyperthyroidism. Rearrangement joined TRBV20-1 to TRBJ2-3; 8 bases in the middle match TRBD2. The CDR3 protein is CSARGSGAGGKSTDTQYF. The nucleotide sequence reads TGCAGTGCTAGAGGTAGTGGTGCGGGGGGCAAGAGCACAGATACGCAGTATTTT.